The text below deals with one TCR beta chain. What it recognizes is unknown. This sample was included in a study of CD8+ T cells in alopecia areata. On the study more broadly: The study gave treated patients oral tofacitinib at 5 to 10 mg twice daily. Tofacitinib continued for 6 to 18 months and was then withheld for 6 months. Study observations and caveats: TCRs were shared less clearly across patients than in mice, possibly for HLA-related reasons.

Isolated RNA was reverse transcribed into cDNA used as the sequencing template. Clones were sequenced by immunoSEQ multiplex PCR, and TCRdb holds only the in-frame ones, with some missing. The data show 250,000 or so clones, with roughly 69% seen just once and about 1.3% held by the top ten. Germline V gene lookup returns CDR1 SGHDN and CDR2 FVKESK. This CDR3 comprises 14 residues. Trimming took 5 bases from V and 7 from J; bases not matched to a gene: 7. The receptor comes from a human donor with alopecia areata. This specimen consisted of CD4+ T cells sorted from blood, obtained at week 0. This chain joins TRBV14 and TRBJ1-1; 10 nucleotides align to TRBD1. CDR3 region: CASSIRTGGGEAFF. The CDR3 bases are TGTGCCAGCAGCATAAGGACAGGGGGTGGTGAAGCTTTCTTT.